Presented here are 30 T cell receptor beta chains from one specimen sequenced in a study of T cell responses to AZD1222 COVID-19 vaccine. TCRdb's copy holds only in-frame clones and misses some; the assay was immunoSEQ multiplex PCR. The sample lists around 160,000 clones; 91% were seen once. Here the sequenced sample was peripheral blood, taken 28 days after the second AZD1222 dose. The receptors shown here come from an adult who received the AZD1222 COVID-19 vaccine.

V usage is TRBV7-2 and J usage is TRBJ1-3; D unclear. V gave up 5 bases and J gave up 2 bases, with 13 bases separating them. In germline, CDR1 is SGHTA, CDR2 FQGNSA. The CDR3 has 15 amino acids. CDR3 bases: TGTGCCAGCAGCCTCCGGAGGGAAACTGGAAACACCATATATTTT. It translates to CASSLRRETGNTIYF.

The rearrangement joins TRBV6-5 to TRBJ1-1; D unclear. The CDR3 is 14 residues long. CDR1 MNHEY and CDR2 SVGAGI come from the germline V gene. The V gene lost 2 bases and the J gene lost 7 bases, with 14 bases spanning the gap. In DNA, the CDR3 is TGTGCCAGCAGTTACACAGAACTCTTGGGTGAAGCTTTCTTT. It specifies CASSYTELLGEAFF.

Concerning this clone itself: The same CDR3 can be traced to other DNA sequences in this sample. The V and J genes are TRBV6-1 and TRBJ1-2; D uncertain. Germline-derived CDR1 and CDR2 are MNHNS and SASEGT. Trimming cost V 2 bases and J 4 bases, with 8 bases left between them. The CDR3 has 13 amino acids. The CDR3 DNA reads TGTGCCAGCAGTGAAAGCGGGATCTATGGCTACACCTTC. This gives the protein CASSESGIYGYTF.

The chain couples TRBV4-3 to TRBJ1-2; perhaps TRBD1 as D (5 bases). The CDR3 totals 16 residues. Germline assignment: CDR1 LGHNA and CDR2 YSLEER. V was trimmed by 2 bases and J by 3 bases, leaving 16 bases between them. The CDR3 DNA reads TGCGCCAGCAGCCAATTAGCGGGGGGGTTTGACTATGGCTACACCTTC. Translation gives CASSQLAGGFDYGYTF.

The J gene is TRBJ1-2, the V gene TRBV27; 7 bases are shared with TRBD1. This CDR3 has 14 amino acids. Germline trimming cut 4 bases from V and 0 bases from J; bases unmatched to any gene: 2. Per the germline V gene, CDR1 is MNHEY and CDR2 is SMNVEV (reference sequence). The CDR3 here is CASSYRGANYGYTF. The DNA of the CDR3 is TGTGCCAGCAGTTACAGGGGCGCTAACTATGGCTACACCTTC.

The chain is built from TRBV29-1 and TRBJ2-1, with 9 bases lining up with TRBD2. V shed 6 bases, J shed 5 bases, and the junction held 8 bases outside the gene matches. CDR3 length equals 14 residues. Germline CDR1 and CDR2: SQVTM and ANQGSEA. Written as DNA, the CDR3 is TGCAGCGTAGACGGACTAGCGACTAACAATGAGCAGTTCTTC. This translates into CSVDGLATNNEQFF.

CDR3 DNA: TGTGCCAGCAGATATTCGACAGGTAGCAATCAGCCCCAGCATTTT. Translation: CASRYSTGSNQPQHF. The V call is TRBV6-5, the J call TRBJ1-5; weak D call: TRBD1 (6 bases). Germline CDR1 MNHEY, CDR2 SVGAGI. Trimming cost V 6 bases and J 0 bases, with 12 bases left between them. The CDR3 runs to 15 residues.

The rearrangement links TRBV9 to TRBJ1-1; TRBD1 matches at 10 bases. Germline trimming cut 0 bases from V and 1 base from J; bases unmatched to any gene: 6. There are 17 residues in the CDR3. Germline assignment: CDR1 SGDLS and CDR2 YYNGEE. The CDR3 reads CASSVVDRGIRNTEAFF. The CDR3 bases are TGTGCCAGCAGCGTAGTGGACAGGGGGATTAGGAACACTGAAGCTTTCTTT.

The chain combines TRBV7-2 with TRBJ2-5, with 7 bases fitting TRBD2. V trimming: 5 bases; J trimming: 2 bases; junction bases outside the gene matches: 2. CDR1 and CDR2 from the germline V gene are SGHTA and FQGNSA. The length of the CDR3 is 13 residues. CDR3 in DNA: TGTGCCAGCAGCCCTAGCGGACAAGAGACCCAGTACTTC. Residues: CASSPSGQETQYF.

The rearrangement joins TRBV11-2 to TRBJ2-1, with D possibly being TRBD1 (6 bases). V was clipped by 1 base and J by 7 bases, with 14 bases between them. The CDR3 extends over 15 amino acids. The V gene's germline CDR1 is SGHAT and CDR2 FQNNGV. The CDR3 protein is CASSLVETGINEQFF. Written as DNA, the CDR3 is TGTGCCAGCAGCTTAGTAGAAACAGGGATAAATGAGCAGTTCTTC.

This clone was observed once. The rearrangement joins TRBV7-9 to TRBJ2-7; D may be TRBD2 (6 bases). The V and J ends lost 7 bases and 0 bases respectively, with 10 bases between them. The CDR3 spans 13 residues. Germline CDR1 is SEHNR and CDR2 is FQNEAQ (reference sequence). CDR3 residues: CASTRDFSYEQYF. CDR3 sequence (DNA): TGTGCCAGCACTCGGGACTTCTCCTACGAGCAGTACTTC.

The chain carries TRBV2 and TRBJ2-7, with 7 bases matching TRBD2. V lost 4 bases to trimming and J lost 4 bases; unmatched junction nucleotides: 7. Germline V lookup: CDR1 SNHLY, CDR2 FYNNEI. The CDR3 length is 14 residues. This CDR3 is CASSVERERYEQYF. In DNA form, the CDR3 reads TGTGCCAGCAGTGTTGAGCGGGAACGATACGAGCAGTACTTC.

The V call is TRBV6-5, the J call TRBJ1-5; weak D call: TRBD1 (6 bases). The ends were cut back, 7 bases at V and 6 bases at J, with 13 bases in the middle. The CDR3 sequence is 13 residues long. CDR1 MNHEY and CDR2 SVGAGI come from the germline V gene. The CDR3 nucleotides read TGTGCCAGCAAAGGACAGTTAGTTCAGCCCCAGCATTTT. This gives the protein CASKGQLVQPQHF.

This clone was observed once. CDR3 nucleotides: TGTGCCAGCAGCCGCCCTTCACAGGCTAGGGGGTCCATATATTTT. Translated, it gives CASSRPSQARGSIYF. The chain joins TRBV7-2 to TRBJ1-3, with D possibly being TRBD1 (6 bases). The CDR3 sequence is 15 residues long. Germline CDR1 reads SGHTA; CDR2 reads FQGNSA. Trimming cost V 5 bases and J 11 bases, with 22 bases left between them.

The chain employs TRBV11-1 and TRBJ2-7, with D uncertain. The CDR3 consists of 15 residues. The germline V gene has CDR1 SGHAT and CDR2 FQDESV (reference sequence). Between the trimmed V and J ends, which lost 1 base and 0 bases, there was a span of 10 bases. Here the CDR3 DNA reads TGTGCCAGCAGCTTAGAACCGGACCTCTCCTACGAGCAGTACTTC. Translating gives CASSLEPDLSYEQYF.

The V call is TRBV6-5, the J call TRBJ1-1, with TRBD1 as a possible D gene (6 bases). CDR1 and CDR2 (germline): MNHEY, SVGAGI. The CDR3 sequence is 13 residues long. Trimming took 10 bases from V and 1 from J, leaving 13 bases between them. The CDR3 DNA reads TGTGCCACGCGGCAGGACAGGAACACTGAAGCTTTCTTT. Amino acid sequence: CATRQDRNTEAFF.

This CDR3 is CASSIAGFLDQPQHF. Here the CDR3 DNA reads TGTGCCAGTAGTATAGCGGGTTTTTTGGATCAGCCCCAGCATTTT. The J gene is TRBJ1-5, the V gene TRBV19; D is undetermined. The germline V and J ends were trimmed by 1 base and 5 bases, with 12 bases remaining between them. The CDR3 loop spans 15 amino acids. Looked up from germline, CDR1 is LNHDA and CDR2 is SQIVND (reference sequence).

This rearrangement joins TRBV7-9 to TRBJ1-6, with D unclear. Trimming left V 2 bases short and J 5 bases short, with 10 bases between. Germline CDR1 is SEHNR and CDR2 is FQNEAQ (reference sequence). The CDR3 sequence is 15 residues long. The CDR3 DNA sequence: TGTGCCAGCAGCTTATCCGGGCCCCATAATTCACCCCTCCACTTT. This codes for CASSLSGPHNSPLHF.

This chain joins TRBV7-9 and TRBJ1-2; 7 nucleotides line up with TRBD1. Germline CDR1 is SEHNR and CDR2 is FQNEAQ (reference sequence). Trimming at V came to 2 bases and at J to 8 bases, leaving 8 bases not matched to a gene. There are 14 residues in the CDR3. CDR3 loop: CASSLLPTGVGYTF. DNA of the CDR3: TGTGCCAGCAGCTTATTACCCACAGGGGTAGGCTACACCTTC.

The chain employs TRBV10-1 and TRBJ2-1; TRBD2 agrees at 11 bases. The V gene's germline CDR1 is WNHNN and CDR2 SYGVQD (reference sequence). The length of the CDR3 is 15 residues. Trimming at V came to 11 bases and at J to 7 bases, leaving 13 bases not matched to a gene. Written as DNA, the CDR3 is TGCGCCCCCCTACTAGCGGGAGAAGGGAAGAATGAGCAGTTCTTC. Its translation: CAPLLAGEGKNEQFF.

The chain recombines TRBV7-9 with TRBJ2-7; D gene uncertain. V was clipped by 5 bases and J by 4 bases, with 9 bases between them. Germline lookup yields CDR1 SEHNR and CDR2 FQNEAQ (reference sequence). The CDR3 spans 12 residues. In DNA form, the CDR3 reads TGTGCCAGCAGCGGCTCTACGTACGAGCAGTACTTC. Its translation: CASSGSTYEQYF.

The rearrangement uses TRBV10-3 and TRBJ1-2; no clear D gene. Between the trimmed V and J ends, which lost 6 bases and 1 base, there was a span of 12 bases. The CDR3 length is 14 residues. CDR1 is ENHRY, CDR2 SYGVKD, per germline. The DNA for the CDR3 is TGTGCCATCAGGGTGACGGACGTTAACTATGGCTACACCTTC. This sequence encodes CAIRVTDVNYGYTF.

This clone appeared once. V gene TRBV7-9 combines with J gene TRBJ2-5; TRBD1 agrees at 7 bases. Germline CDR1 reads SEHNR; CDR2 reads FQNEAQ (reference sequence). The length of the CDR3 is 15 residues. Germline trimming cut 3 bases from V and 1 base from J; bases unmatched to any gene: 5. The CDR3 region is CASSFMGQSQETQYF. The DNA of the CDR3 is TGTGCCAGCAGCTTTATGGGACAGTCCCAAGAGACCCAGTACTTC.

V and J are TRBV12-3 or TRBV12-4 and TRBJ1-6; no firm D call. This CDR3 region has 13 residues. V was cut by 6 bases and J by 7 bases, with 10 bases left in between. The CDR3 is CASRTMGNSPLHF. In nucleotides, the CDR3 is TGTGCCAGCAGAACCATGGGCAATTCACCCCTCCACTTT.

The chain links TRBV2 to TRBJ1-2; D is unclear. V lost 8 bases to trimming and J lost 8 bases, with 18 bases between them. The CDR3 length is 13 residues. Germline V CDR1 and CDR2: SNHLY, FYNNEI. CDR3 DNA: TGTGCCAGCCGTACGACGGTGCCGGGAGGCTACACCTTC. Its translation is CASRTTVPGGYTF.

This chain connects TRBV15 to TRBJ1-5; D perhaps matches TRBD1 (5 bases). The CDR3 totals 14 residues. V was trimmed by 5 bases and J by 3 bases, leaving 11 bases between them. From germline, CDR1 is LNHNV and CDR2 YYDKDF (reference sequence). In nucleotides, the CDR3 is TGTGCCACCAGCGGGGGAAGCTTCAATCAGCCCCAGCATTTT. It encodes CATSGGSFNQPQHF.

This sequence joins TRBV7-6 and TRBJ2-1, with D hard to call. CDR3 length: 17 residues. The germline V gene encodes CDR1 SGHVS and CDR2 FNYEAQ. Between the trimmed V and J ends, which lost 5 bases and 0 bases, there was a span of 17 bases. CDR3 coding DNA: TGTGCCAGCAGCCAGACAAGGACCTTGGGCTCCTACAATGAGCAGTTCTTC. Protein sequence: CASSQTRTLGSYNEQFF. The complete variable domain, with remaining parts taken from reference TRBV7-6 and TRBJ2-1, reads GAGVSQSPRYKVTKRGQDVALRCDPISGHVSLYWYRQALGQGPEFLTYFNYEAQQDKSGLPNDRFSAERPEGSISTLTIQRTEQRDSAMYRCASSQTRTLGSYNEQFFGPGTRLTVL.

This clone appeared a single time. The chain joins TRBV6-6 to TRBJ2-7, with TRBD2 as a possible D gene (5 bases). Per the germline V gene, CDR1 is MNHNY and CDR2 is SVGAGI (reference sequence). With 4 bases removed from V and 2 bases from J, the gap between germline ends came to 9 bases. The CDR3 extends over 13 amino acids. The CDR3 here is CASSSTGTYEQYF. Written as DNA, the CDR3 is TGTGCCAGCAGTTCGACCGGGACCTACGAGCAGTACTTC.

This chain connects TRBV10-3 to TRBJ2-1; D call uncertain. Trimming removed 6 bases at V and 6 bases at J, with 15 bases between. This CDR3 contains 14 residues. Germline V gene data show CDR1 as ENHRY and CDR2 as SYGVKD. The CDR3 loop is CAIRGRNRSNEQFF. In DNA, the CDR3 is TGTGCCATCAGGGGTAGAAACCGGAGCAATGAGCAGTTCTTC.

V and J are TRBV4-2 and TRBJ2-7; 10 positions agree with TRBD2. The CDR3 consists of 16 residues. V lost 0 bases to trimming and J lost 7 bases; unmatched junction nucleotides: 9. Germline V gene data show CDR1 as LGHNA and CDR2 as YNFKEQ. CDR3 nucleotides: TGTGCCAGCAGCCAAGAAGTAGCGGGGGGCCGCGGGGAGCAGTACTTC. It specifies CASSQEVAGGRGEQYF.